This note documents a single T cell receptor beta chain sequence. CDR1 and CDR2 from the germline V gene are SGHTA and FQGNSA. CDR3 length equals 15 residues. V was clipped by 5 bases and J by 8 bases; unmatched bases: 12. The data are from a study of T cell changes during pregnancy in multiple sclerosis. Assay used: immunoSEQ multiplex PCR; TCRdb lists only in-frame clones, some missing. This table has approximately 30,000 clones, more than 85% appearing once. This receptor was obtained from a female donor with multiple sclerosis, enrolled in a pregnancy study. The sample was CD4+ T cells from peripheral blood mononuclear cells, taken after pregnancy. The rearrangement uses TRBV7-2 and TRBJ2-7; TRBD2 matches at 10 bases. The CDR3 DNA reads as TGTGCCAGCAGCCGAAATAGCGGGGGGTCCACGCAGCAGTACTTC. Translation: CASSRNSGGSTQQYF. Looking up the rest from reference TRBV7-2 and TRBJ2-7 gives the full variable domain: GAGVSQSPSNKVTEKGKDVELRCDPISGHTALYWYRQSLGQGLEFLIYFQGNSAPDKSGLPSDRFSAERTGGSVSTLTIQRTQQEDSAVYLCASSRNSGGSTQQYFGPGTRLTVT.